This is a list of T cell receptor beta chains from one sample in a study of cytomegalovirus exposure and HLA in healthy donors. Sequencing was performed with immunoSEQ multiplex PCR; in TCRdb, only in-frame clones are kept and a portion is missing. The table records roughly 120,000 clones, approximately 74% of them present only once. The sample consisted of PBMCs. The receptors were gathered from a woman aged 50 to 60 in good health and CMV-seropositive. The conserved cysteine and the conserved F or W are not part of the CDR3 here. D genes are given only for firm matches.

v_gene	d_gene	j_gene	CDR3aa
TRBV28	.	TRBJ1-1	ASSPLGGDEAF
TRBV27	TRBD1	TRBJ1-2	ASRKDRFYGYT
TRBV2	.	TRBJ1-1	ASSEALSSSGTEAF
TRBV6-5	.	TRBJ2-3	ASSLFGAGSRDTQY
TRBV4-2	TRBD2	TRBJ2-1	ASSQGYSGGYNEQF
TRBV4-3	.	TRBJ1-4	ASSQARMGTNEKLF
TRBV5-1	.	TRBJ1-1	ASSLGTVGAEAF
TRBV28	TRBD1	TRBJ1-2	ASREGQALEYGYT
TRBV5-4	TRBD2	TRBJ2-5	ASSSLSGIGETQY
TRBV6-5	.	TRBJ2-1	ASSASRRGNEQF